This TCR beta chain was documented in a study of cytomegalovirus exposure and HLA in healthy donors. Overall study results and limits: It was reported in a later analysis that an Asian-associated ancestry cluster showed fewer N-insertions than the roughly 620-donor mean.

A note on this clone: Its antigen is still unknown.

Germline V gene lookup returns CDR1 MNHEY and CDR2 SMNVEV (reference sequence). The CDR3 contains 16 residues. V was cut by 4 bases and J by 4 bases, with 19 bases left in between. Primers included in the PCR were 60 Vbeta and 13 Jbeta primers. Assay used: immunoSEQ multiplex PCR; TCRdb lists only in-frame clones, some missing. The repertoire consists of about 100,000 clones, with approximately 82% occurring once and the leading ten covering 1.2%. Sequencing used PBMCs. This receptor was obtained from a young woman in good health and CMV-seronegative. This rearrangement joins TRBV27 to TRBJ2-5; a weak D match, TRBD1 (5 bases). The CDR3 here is CASSSPGQGARETQYF. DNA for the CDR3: TGTGCCAGCAGTTCACCCGGGCAGGGCGCCCGAGAGACCCAGTACTTC.